This T cell receptor beta chain was sequenced in a study of human T cells and chemical hapten exposure. Trimming shortened V by 5 bases and J by 5 bases, and 15 bases separated the two germline ends. This CDR3 is 14 amino acids long. CDR1 and CDR2 from the germline V gene are MGHDK and SYGVNS. The sample holds many counts of this clonotype. Unfractionated whole blood yielded the extracted total RNA. TCRdb itself ran the 5' RACE reads through MiXCR, one entry per CDR3 protein. Of about 140,000 distinct CDR3 sequences in the sample, 4.1% are singletons; the top ten hold roughly 1.4%. The V and J genes are TRBV25-1 and TRBJ1-1, with a tentative D call TRBD1 (5 bases). This clonotype originated in a female donor in good health. This CDR3 is CASSPPGGGTEAFF. CDR3 in DNA: TGTGCCAGCAGTCCGCCGGGGGGGGGGACTGAAGCTTTCTTT.